These 15 T cell receptor beta chains were sequenced from one sample in a study of early T cells in non-severe SARS-CoV-2 infection. TCRdb independently ran MiXCR on the 5' RACE reads; one entry per CDR3 protein. The table has roughly 69,000 distinct CDR3 sequences, 9% to 10% seen once. Sample: whole blood, taken at baseline. These receptors were collected from an adult who was a healthcare worker with PCR-confirmed SARS-CoV-2 infection or an uninfected control (not recorded which).

This clonotype was found many times. This sequence joins TRBV12-3 or TRBV12-4 and TRBJ1-1; TRBD1 is a possible D gene (5 bases). V dropped 7 bases and J dropped 5 bases, with 17 bases sitting between them. The CDR3 is made up of 14 amino acids. CDR3 loop: CASTGTRGGTEAFF. The CDR3 bases are TGTGCCAGCACAGGGACGCGCGGCGGTACTGAAGCTTTCTTT.

The chain uses TRBV20-1 and TRBJ2-7; 14 nucleotides agree with TRBD2. CDR1 is DFQATT, CDR2 SNEGSKA, per germline (reference sequence). The CDR3 sequence is 14 residues long. With 3 bases clipped from V and 2 bases from J, the junction kept 0 bases outside the gene matches. CDR3: CSARTSGRAYEQYF. The CDR3 DNA reads TGCAGTGCTAGGACTAGCGGGAGGGCCTACGAGCAGTACTTC.

This clonotype was counted ten times or more. V and J are TRBV12-5 and TRBJ1-1, with D possibly being TRBD1 (6 bases). V gave up 9 bases and J gave up 4 bases, with 18 bases separating them. CDR1 is LGHNT and CDR2 is FRNRAP in the germline V gene. The CDR3 runs 14 residues. CDR3: CASSGGARRTEAFF. The CDR3 DNA follows: TGTGCTAGCTCTGGGGGGGCGCGTCGCACTGAAGCTTTCTTT. The full variable domain, completed using reference TRBV12-5 and TRBJ1-1, is DARVTQTPRHKVTEMGQEVTMRCQPILGHNTVFWYRQTMMQGLELLAYFRNRAPLDDSGMPKDRFSAEMPDATLATLKIQPSEPRDSAVYFCASSGGARRTEAFFGQGTRLTVV.

This clonotype was seen more than once but under ten times. The V gene is TRBV5-1, the J gene TRBJ2-7, with a tentative D call TRBD1 (5 bases). This CDR3 comprises 15 residues. The germline V gene has CDR1 SGHRS and CDR2 YFSETQ. V was cut by 0 bases and J by 1 base, with 11 bases left in between. CDR3 coding DNA: TGCGCCAGCAGCTTGGTACCCCAGGGTTCCTACGAGCAGTACTTC. Translating gives CASSLVPQGSYEQYF.

The chain employs TRBV11-1 and TRBJ2-7; D not certain. Germline values: CDR1 SGHAT, CDR2 FQDESV (reference sequence). V was clipped by 5 bases and J by 1 base, with 15 bases between them. The CDR3 is 15 amino acids. For the CDR3, the DNA is TGTGCCAGCAGCCTACCGCAAGGTTCTTCCTACGAGCAGTACTTC. Amino acid sequence: CASSLPQGSSYEQYF.

The chain joins TRBV7-2 to TRBJ2-2; TRBD1 agrees at 7 bases. The CDR3 covers 14 residues. J gave up 7 bases and V 5 bases, and 7 bases lay outside the gene matches. In germline, CDR1 is SGHTA, CDR2 FQGNSA. The chain's CDR3 is CASSRDRLGGELFF. CDR3 DNA sequence: TGTGCCAGCAGCCGGGACAGATTGGGCGGGGAGCTGTTTTTT.

This rearrangement joins TRBV4-3 to TRBJ1-1; D remains unclear. Trimming removed 0 bases from V and 5 bases from J, with 7 bases in between. The CDR3 has 13 amino acids. The germline V gene encodes CDR1 LGHNA and CDR2 YSLEER. CDR3 DNA sequence: TGCGCCAGCAGCCAAGATATGGGTACTGAAGCTTTCTTT. Translating gives CASSQDMGTEAFF.

This chain joins TRBV28 and TRBJ2-3; TRBD2 is a possible D gene (6 bases). CDR3 length: 14 amino acids. V was clipped by 2 bases and J by 2 bases, with 8 bases between them. Germline V gene data show CDR1 as MDHEN and CDR2 as SYDVKM. The CDR3 protein is CASSLRDFTDTQYF. The CDR3 region has the DNA TGTGCCAGCAGTTTAAGGGACTTCACAGATACGCAGTATTTT.

In this sample, this clonotype turned up many times. This chain connects TRBV6-6 to TRBJ2-6; TRBD1 matches 8 bases. The germline V gene has CDR1 MNHNY and CDR2 SVGAGI (reference sequence). The CDR3 covers 18 residues. The ends lost 2 bases at V and 0 bases at J; junction bases unmatched: 6. CDR3 bases: TGTGCCAGCAGTTACGAACAGGGGGTCCCCTCTGGGGCCAACGTCCTGACTTTC. It encodes CASSYEQGVPSGANVLTF.

The J gene is TRBJ2-7, the V gene TRBV20-1, with D uncertain. Germline V CDR1 and CDR2: DFQATT, SNEGSKA (reference sequence). V gave up 1 base and J gave up 3 bases, with 13 bases separating them. CDR3 length equals 14 residues. CDR3 in amino acids: CSARGQAHYYEQYF. In DNA form, the CDR3 reads TGCAGTGCTAGAGGGCAGGCACATTACTACGAGCAGTACTTC.

This clonotype showed up just a few times. This sequence joins TRBV6-2 or TRBV6-3 and TRBJ1-5; D is ambiguous. The CDR3 consists of 14 residues. Trimming took 3 bases from V and 5 from J, leaving 11 bases between them. The germline gives CDR1 MNHEY, CDR2 SVGEGT. CDR3 in amino acids: CASSYAFTYQPQHF. Here the CDR3 DNA reads TGTGCCAGCAGTTATGCCTTCACCTATCAGCCCCAGCATTTT.

This clonotype turned up a few times. The chain is built from TRBV5-1 and TRBJ2-7; weak D call: TRBD2 (6 bases). The CDR3 spans 14 residues. The ends were cut back, 3 bases at V and 3 bases at J, with 13 bases in the middle. The germline gives CDR1 SGHRS, CDR2 YFSETQ. The CDR3 here is CASSSGTSNYEQYF. CDR3 nucleotides: TGCGCCAGCAGCTCCGGGACTTCCAACTACGAGCAGTACTTC.

This clonotype was observed many times. The genes are TRBV7-8 and TRBJ2-7, with no clear D. From germline, CDR1 is SGHVS and CDR2 FQNEAQ. The V end was cut by 4 bases, the J end by 3 bases, with 10 bases between. The CDR3 has 13 amino acids. CDR3 sequence reads: CASSSTSSYEQYF. Written as DNA, the CDR3 is TGTGCCAGCAGCTCCACATCAAGCTACGAGCAGTACTTC.

This clonotype was seen ten or more times. V usage is TRBV2 and J usage is TRBJ2-7; a weak D match, TRBD2 (5 bases). V lost 1 base to trimming and J lost 4 bases, with 11 bases between them. The V gene's germline CDR1 is SNHLY and CDR2 FYNNEI. This CDR3 spans 14 amino acids. CDR3 sequence reads: CASSEGAREYEQYF. In DNA form, the CDR3 reads TGTGCCAGCAGTGAAGGGGCCCGGGAATACGAGCAGTACTTC.

V gene TRBV6-2 or TRBV6-3 combines with J gene TRBJ2-5, with a possible D match to TRBD1 (5 bases). CDR3 length: 15 residues. Germline lookup yields CDR1 MNHEY and CDR2 SVGEGT. V gave up 0 bases and J gave up 5 bases, with 13 bases separating them. The CDR3 loop reads CASSYSKGPGETQYF. As DNA, the CDR3 is TGTGCCAGCAGTTACTCGAAAGGACCAGGGGAGACCCAGTACTTC.